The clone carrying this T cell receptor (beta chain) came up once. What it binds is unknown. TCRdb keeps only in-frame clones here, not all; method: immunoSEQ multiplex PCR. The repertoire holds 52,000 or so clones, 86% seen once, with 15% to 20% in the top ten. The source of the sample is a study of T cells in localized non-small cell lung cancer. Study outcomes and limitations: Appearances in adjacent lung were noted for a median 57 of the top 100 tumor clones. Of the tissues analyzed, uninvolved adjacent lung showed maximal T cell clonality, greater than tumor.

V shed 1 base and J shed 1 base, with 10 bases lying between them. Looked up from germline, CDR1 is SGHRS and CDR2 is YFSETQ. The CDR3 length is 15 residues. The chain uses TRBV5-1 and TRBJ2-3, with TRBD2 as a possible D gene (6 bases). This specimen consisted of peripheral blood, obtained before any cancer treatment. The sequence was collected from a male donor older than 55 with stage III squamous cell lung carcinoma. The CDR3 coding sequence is TGCGCCAGCAGCTTGTGGGGGACTGGCACAGATACGCAGTATTTT. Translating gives CASSLWGTGTDTQYF.